These 28 T cell receptor beta chains were sequenced from one sample in a study of yellow fever vaccine responses in identical twins (dated 2018 in TCRdb). The method was RT-PCR. Reads for this sample came from an Illumina HiSeq 2500. TCRdb trimmed the raw reads at Q25, called clones with MiXCR and kept productive beta chains. Here each entry gathers all rows of one CDR3 protein and keeps the most common genes and DNA. The sample table shows some 1,300 distinct CDR3 sequences, and roughly nine tenths are seen once. In total, the top ten clones hold 20% to 25% of the sample. This specimen consisted of T cells from blood (PBMCs), unsorted or a sorted subset (not recorded which), obtained before or after yellow fever vaccination (not recorded which). The receptors were gathered from a female donor who received the yellow fever vaccine.

The V call is TRBV29-1, the J call TRBJ2-5; D perhaps matches TRBD2 (6 bases). CDR1 and CDR2 from the germline V gene are SQVTM and ANQGSEA. Trimming took 4 bases from V and 2 from J, leaving 20 bases between them. The CDR3 has 16 amino acids. This CDR3 reads CSVGGGGKRQQETQYF. The CDR3 DNA is TGCAGCGTTGGGGGAGGAGGGAAGCGACAACAAGAGACCCAGTACTTC.

The chain couples TRBV6-2 or TRBV6-3 to TRBJ2-1; the D gene is possibly TRBD1 (5 bases). V lost 6 bases and J lost 8, with 20 bases in between. The V gene's germline CDR1 is MNHEY and CDR2 SVGEGT. This CDR3 comprises 15 residues. CDR3 coding DNA: TGTGCCAGCAGCCACGGGTTGGACCAGGGTTATGAGCAGTTCTTC. Amino acid sequence: CASSHGLDQGYEQFF.

For the CDR3, the DNA is TGTGCCAGCCAAGGGGGCTTCTCCGAGCAGTACTTC. This codes for CASQGGFSEQYF. The genes are TRBV7-9 and TRBJ2-7, with 7 bases lining up with TRBD1. The CDR3 length is 12 residues. With 8 bases clipped from V and 6 bases from J, the junction kept 7 bases outside the gene matches. The germline V gene encodes CDR1 SEHNR and CDR2 FQNEAQ (reference sequence).

V and J are TRBV6-2 or TRBV6-3 and TRBJ2-3, with D perhaps matching TRBD1 or TRBD2 (5 bases each). This CDR3 has 13 residues. Trimming shortened V by 7 bases and J by 5 bases, and 13 bases separated the two germline ends. CDR1 is MNHEY and CDR2 is SVGEGT in the germline V gene. The CDR3 reads CASIPRGGDTQYF. CDR3 nucleotides: TGTGCCAGCATCCCGAGGGGCGGAGATACGCAGTATTTT.

The rearrangement uses TRBV13 and TRBJ2-4; no clear D. This CDR3 has 12 residues. Trimming removed 5 bases at V and 5 bases at J, with 7 bases between. CDR1 and CDR2 (germline): PRHDT, FYEKMQ (reference sequence). CDR3 sequence reads: CASSHQENIQYF. In nucleotides, the CDR3 is TGTGCCAGCAGCCACCAGGAAAACATTCAGTACTTC.

This chain connects TRBV5-1 to TRBJ1-2, with D possibly matching TRBD1 (5 bases). The germline gives CDR1 SGHRS, CDR2 YFSETQ. This CDR3 is built from 13 residues. V lost 5 bases and J lost 6, with 14 bases in between. This CDR3 reads CASRVGGVDGYTF. DNA of the CDR3: TGCGCCAGCAGAGTTGGGGGAGTAGATGGCTACACCTTC.

This chain connects TRBV7-3 to TRBJ2-4; the D gene is possibly TRBD1 (5 bases). V dropped 8 bases and J dropped 11 bases, with 19 bases sitting between them. This CDR3 contains 13 residues. The germline CDR1 and CDR2 sequences are SGHTA and FQGTGA. The CDR3 bases are TGTGCCAGCTCCGCGACAGTAGGTGGTTTTCAGTACTTC. Its protein is CASSATVGGFQYF.

The chain uses TRBV15 and TRBJ1-3; 9 nucleotides line up with TRBD1. Per the germline V gene, CDR1 is LNHNV and CDR2 is YYDKDF (reference sequence). Unmatched junction bases numbered 6, after V lost 2 bases and J lost 7 bases. The CDR3 has 15 residues. In DNA form, the CDR3 reads TGTGCCACCAGCAGATACGGGACAGGGTTGAACACCATATATTTT. This encodes CATSRYGTGLNTIYF. Variable domain in full (rest from reference TRBV15 and TRBJ1-3): DAMVIQNPRYQVTQFGKPVTLSCSQTLNHNVMYWYQQKSSQAPKLLFHYYDKDFNNEADTPDNFQSRRPNTSFCFLDIRSPGLGDTAMYLCATSRYGTGLNTIYFGEGSWLTVV.

The chain has TRBV2 and TRBJ2-4; no reliable D call. The length of the CDR3 is 13 residues. CDR1 is SNHLY, CDR2 FYNNEI, per germline. V shed 4 bases and J shed 15 bases, with 19 bases lying between them. The CDR3 DNA follows: TGTGCCAGCAGTGTACAAGTTTACTCTATGGGGTACTTC. As protein: CASSVQVYSMGYF.

The chain has TRBV12-3 or TRBV12-4 and TRBJ2-1, with D possibly matching TRBD2 (8 bases). The CDR3 runs 16 residues. The germline V and J ends were trimmed by 4 bases and 9 bases, with 22 bases remaining between them. Here the CDR3 reads CASSSSSGLPGGEQFF. DNA of the CDR3: TGTGCCAGCAGTTCTTCTAGCGGGCTCCCAGGGGGTGAGCAGTTCTTC.

The chain carries TRBV4-3 and TRBJ1-1; no clear D. The CDR3 spans 15 residues. The germline gives CDR1 LGHNA, CDR2 YSLEER. V was pared by 3 bases and J by 4 bases, with 15 bases between. DNA for the CDR3: TGCGCCAGCAGCCACAGCAAAGGGTGGAGCACTGAAGCTTTCTTT. This encodes CASSHSKGWSTEAFF.

The V and J genes are TRBV9 and TRBJ2-2; no clear D. Looked up from germline, CDR1 is SGDLS and CDR2 is YYNGEE. This CDR3 is 15 amino acids long. The V end lost 3 bases, the J end lost 3 bases, and 12 bases lay between the germline ends. CDR3 DNA sequence: TGTGCCAGCAGCGCGGATGGGCCCTACACCGGGGAGCTGTTTTTT. It is translated as CASSADGPYTGELFF.

CDR3: CASSRWGGSEKLFF. CDR3 in DNA: TGCGCCAGCAGCCGATGGGGGGGGAGCGAAAAACTGTTTTTT. This chain uses TRBV4-3 with TRBJ1-4, with D possibly TRBD1 on 5 matching bases. Looked up from germline, CDR1 is LGHNA and CDR2 is YSLEER. This CDR3 has 14 amino acids. Trimming took off 4 bases at V and 8 bases at J, with 14 bases between the two ends.

J is TRBJ2-1 and V is TRBV11-2, with 10 bases that match TRBD2. Germline loops: CDR1 SGHAT, CDR2 FQNNGV. The CDR3 runs to 15 residues. V lost 5 bases, J lost 7 bases, and 8 bases stayed unmatched. CDR3 in DNA: TGTGCCAGCAGCCATTACCGGGGACTAGCGAATGAGCAGTTCTTC. Amino acid sequence: CASSHYRGLANEQFF. Full variable domain (outside the CDR3, taken from reference TRBV11-2 and TRBJ2-1): EAGVAQSPRYKIIEKRQSVAFWCNPISGHATLYWYQQILGQGPKLLIQFQNNGVVDDSQLPKDRFSAERLKGVDSTLKIQPAKLEDSAVYLCASSHYRGLANEQFFGPGTRLTVL.

CDR3 nucleotide sequence: TGCGCCAGCAGCCCAGGGAGTTATGGCTACACCTTC. This encodes CASSPGSYGYTF. This sequence joins TRBV10-1 and TRBJ1-2, with TRBD1 as a possible D gene (5 bases). The CDR3 runs to 12 residues. V dropped 6 bases and J dropped 5 bases, with 10 bases sitting between them. Germline lookup yields CDR1 WNHNN and CDR2 SYGVQD (reference sequence).

In its sample, this clonotype was seen once. This chain links TRBV10-1 with TRBJ1-4, with 8 bases that match TRBD1. J gave up 6 bases and V 3 bases, and 24 bases lay outside the gene matches. Per the germline V gene, CDR1 is WNHNN and CDR2 is SYGVQD (reference sequence). The CDR3 contains 21 residues. The CDR3 nucleotides are TGCGCCAGCAGTGAACCCCTTCAGACCGGGACAGGACCCCGGCCCGATGAAAAACTGTTTTTT. Its translation: CASSEPLQTGTGPRPDEKLFF.

This clonotype was seen only a few times. The chain links TRBV5-6 to TRBJ2-1; D uncertain. CDR1 is SGHDT and CDR2 is YYEEEE in the germline V gene. Trimming shortened V by 2 bases and J by 5 bases, and 20 bases separated the two germline ends. There are 17 residues in the CDR3. The CDR3 DNA reads as TGTGCCAGCAGCTTTCTTCCTGGCAGCCACCGACACAATGAGCAGTTCTTC. The encoded protein is CASSFLPGSHRHNEQFF.

This chain joins TRBV4-2 and TRBJ2-4, with 11 bases fitting TRBD1. Per the germline V gene, CDR1 is LGHNA and CDR2 is YNFKEQ. J gave up 6 bases and V 4 bases, and 5 bases lay outside the gene matches. The CDR3 length is 15 residues. CDR3 sequence: CASSRTGGDSNIQYF. The CDR3 nucleotides are TGTGCCAGCAGCCGGACAGGGGGCGATTCAAACATTCAGTACTTC.

The CDR3, as DNA: TGCGCCAGGGAACCTCAGAGTTCACCCCTCCACTTT. Its protein product is CAREPQSSPLHF. V usage is TRBV23-1 and J usage is TRBJ1-6, with D unclear. TRBV23-1 is given ORF status, its function remaining uncertain. CDR3 length: 12 amino acids. Trimming shortened V by 9 bases and J by 9 bases, and 12 bases separated the two germline ends.

The J gene is TRBJ2-7, the V gene TRBV6-1; D is perhaps TRBD2 (6 bases). V was cut by 6 bases and J by 2 bases, with 14 bases left in between. CDR1 and CDR2 (germline): MNHNS, SASEGT. The CDR3 covers 14 residues. This CDR3 is CASRQSGTAYEQYF. CDR3 nucleotide sequence: TGTGCCAGCAGGCAGTCCGGGACTGCCTACGAGCAGTACTTC.

The chain uses TRBV10-1 and TRBJ1-1; D not certain. The CDR3 sequence is 12 residues long. The V and J ends lost 5 bases and 4 bases respectively, with 8 bases between them. The germline V gene has CDR1 WNHNN and CDR2 SYGVQD (reference sequence). The CDR3 DNA is TGCGCCAGCAGTAAATTTGGCACTGAAGCTTTCTTT. Its protein is CASSKFGTEAFF.

This clonotype was observed once. The J gene is TRBJ2-3, the V gene TRBV4-3, with D possibly TRBD1 on 5 matching bases. The V end was cut by 5 bases, the J end by 7 bases, with 13 bases between. The germline V gene encodes CDR1 LGHNA and CDR2 YSLEER. This CDR3 is built from 13 residues. The CDR3, as DNA: TGCGCCAGCAGCATCAGGGTGGGAAATACGCAGTATTTT. It specifies CASSIRVGNTQYF.

The chain joins TRBV9 to TRBJ2-3; D might be TRBD1 (5 bases). The CDR3 is made up of 15 amino acids. Trimming left V 0 bases short and J 4 bases short, with 12 bases between. Germline CDR1 reads SGDLS; CDR2 reads YYNGEE. The CDR3 reads CASSVGGKGADTQYF. In DNA, the CDR3 is TGTGCCAGCAGCGTAGGTGGAAAAGGGGCAGATACGCAGTATTTT.

This clonotype was detected only a few times. An end of the junction differs from the germline gene, which may be a read error. This chain links TRBV2 with TRBJ1-5; D is possibly TRBD1 (5 bases). CDR3 length: 15 amino acids. Germline CDR1 reads SNHLY; CDR2 reads FYNNEI. The CDR3 is CAISESTGGSQPQHF. The CDR3 bases are TGTGCCATCAGTGAAAGCACAGGAGGTAGTCAGCCCCAGCATTTT.

This chain joins TRBV24-1 and TRBJ2-1; TRBD1 might be the D (6 bases). V was pared by 4 bases and J by 3 bases, with 12 bases between. Per the germline V gene, CDR1 is KGHDR and CDR2 is SFDVKD. The CDR3 loop spans 15 amino acids. CDR3 DNA: TGTGCCACCAGTGACGCTCAGGGGCTCTACAATGAGCAGTTCTTC. Amino acids: CATSDAQGLYNEQFF.

The chain couples TRBV11-1 to TRBJ2-3; 8 bases agree with TRBD1. Germline V gene data show CDR1 as SGHAT and CDR2 as FQDESV (reference sequence). The CDR3 sequence is 18 residues long. V was pared by 1 base and J by 1 base, with 10 bases of the junction left unmatched. CDR3 coding DNA: TGTGCCAGCAGCTTAGTCTCTCTCGGGACAGGCCGCACAGATACGCAGTATTTT. This codes for CASSLVSLGTGRTDTQYF.

The chain is built from TRBV15 and TRBJ2-1; D gene unclear. Trimming cost V 5 bases and J 3 bases, with 20 bases left between them. Germline assignment: CDR1 LNHNV and CDR2 YYDKDF (reference sequence). The CDR3 has 17 amino acids. CDR3 amino acids: CATSPTLQQLHYNEQFF. The CDR3 DNA sequence: TGTGCCACCAGCCCCACTCTCCAACAGCTCCACTACAATGAGCAGTTCTTC.

The V gene is TRBV11-1, the J gene TRBJ1-2; no clear D gene. This CDR3 is built from 16 residues. Germline lookup yields CDR1 SGHAT and CDR2 FQDESV (reference sequence). The V and J ends lost 2 bases and 8 bases respectively, with 21 bases between them. CDR3 coding DNA: TGTGCCAGCAGCTTATATTCTTCGGGTTCTCTACAGGGCTACACCTTC. This gives the protein CASSLYSSGSLQGYTF.